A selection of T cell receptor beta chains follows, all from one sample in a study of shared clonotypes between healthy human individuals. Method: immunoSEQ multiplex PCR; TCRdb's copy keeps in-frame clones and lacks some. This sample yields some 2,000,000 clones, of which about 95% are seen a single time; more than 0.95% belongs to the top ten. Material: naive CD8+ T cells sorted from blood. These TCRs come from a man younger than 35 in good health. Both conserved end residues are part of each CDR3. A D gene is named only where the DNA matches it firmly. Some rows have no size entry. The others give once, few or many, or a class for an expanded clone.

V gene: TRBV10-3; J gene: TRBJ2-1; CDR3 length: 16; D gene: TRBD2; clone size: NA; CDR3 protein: CAISEGLAGGHNEQFF; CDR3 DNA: TGTGCCATCAGTGAGGGGTTAGCGGGGGGGCACAATGAGCAGTTCTTC
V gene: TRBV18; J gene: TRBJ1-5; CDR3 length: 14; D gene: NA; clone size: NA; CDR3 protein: CASSPPGAGQPQHF; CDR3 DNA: TGTGCCAGCTCACCACCGGGGGCTGGCCAGCCCCAGCATTTT
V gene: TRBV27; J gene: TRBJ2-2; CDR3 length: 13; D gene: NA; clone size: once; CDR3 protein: CASSSRTTGELFF; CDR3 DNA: TGTGCCAGCAGTTCACGGACTACCGGGGAGCTGTTTTTT
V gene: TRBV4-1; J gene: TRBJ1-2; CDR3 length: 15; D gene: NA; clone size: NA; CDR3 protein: CASSQGSPVSYGYTF; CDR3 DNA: TGCGCCAGCAGCCAAGGCTCCCCTGTGAGCTATGGCTACACCTTC
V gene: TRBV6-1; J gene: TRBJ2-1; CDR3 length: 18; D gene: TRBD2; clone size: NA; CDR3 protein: CAGSEYGTRGESYNEQFF; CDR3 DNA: TGTGCCGGCAGTGAATATGGGACTAGGGGAGAGTCCTACAATGAGCAGTTCTTC
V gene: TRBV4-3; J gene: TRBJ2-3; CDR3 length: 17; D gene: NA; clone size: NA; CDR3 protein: CASSQDSGVLPADTQYF; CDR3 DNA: TGCGCCAGCAGCCAAGATTCGGGAGTGCTCCCCGCAGATACGCAGTATTTT
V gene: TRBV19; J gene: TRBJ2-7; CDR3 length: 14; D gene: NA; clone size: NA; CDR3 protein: CASSAQGIDYEQYF; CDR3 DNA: TGTGCCAGTAGTGCCCAGGGTATAGACTACGAGCAGTACTTC
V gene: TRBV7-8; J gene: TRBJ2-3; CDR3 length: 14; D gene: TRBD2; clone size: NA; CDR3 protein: CASTSGGGPDTQYF; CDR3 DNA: TGTGCCAGCACGTCGGGAGGGGGGCCAGATACGCAGTATTTT
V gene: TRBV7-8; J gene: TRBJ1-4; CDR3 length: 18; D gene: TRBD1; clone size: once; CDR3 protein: CASSLAPRDREGDEKLFF; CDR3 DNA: TGTGCCAGCAGCTTAGCCCCCCGGGACAGGGAAGGAGATGAAAAACTGTTTTTT
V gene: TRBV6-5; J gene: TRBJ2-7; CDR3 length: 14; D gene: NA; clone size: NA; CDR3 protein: CASIPPTGVYEQYF; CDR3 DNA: TGTGCCAGCATTCCCCCGACGGGAGTCTACGAGCAGTACTTC
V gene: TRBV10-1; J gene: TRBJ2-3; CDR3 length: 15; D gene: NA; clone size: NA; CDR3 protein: CASSESGSSTDTQYF; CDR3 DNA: TGCGCCAGCAGTGAAAGCGGTTCCAGCACAGATACGCAGTATTTT
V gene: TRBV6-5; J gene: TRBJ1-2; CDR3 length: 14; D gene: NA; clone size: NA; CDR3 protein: CASSYSERDYGYTF; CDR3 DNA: TGTGCCAGCAGTTACTCGGAAAGGGACTATGGCTACACCTTC
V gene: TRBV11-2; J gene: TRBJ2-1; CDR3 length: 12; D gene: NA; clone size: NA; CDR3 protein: CASSLGAYEQFF; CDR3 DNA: TGTGCCAGCAGCTTAGGAGCGTATGAGCAGTTCTTC
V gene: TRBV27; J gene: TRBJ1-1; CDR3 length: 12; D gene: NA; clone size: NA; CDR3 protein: CASRLYDGEAFF; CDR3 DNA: TGTGCCAGCCGTCTCTATGACGGTGAAGCTTTCTTT
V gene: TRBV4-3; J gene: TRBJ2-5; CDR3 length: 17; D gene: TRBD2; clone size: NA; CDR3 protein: CASSQDWSGGYQETQYF; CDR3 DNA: TGCGCCAGCAGCCAAGATTGGAGCGGGGGGTACCAAGAGACCCAGTACTTC
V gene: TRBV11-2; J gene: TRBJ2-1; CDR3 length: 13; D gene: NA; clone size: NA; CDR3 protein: CASSLDAYNEQFF; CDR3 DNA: TGTGCCAGCAGCTTAGACGCCTACAATGAGCAGTTCTTC
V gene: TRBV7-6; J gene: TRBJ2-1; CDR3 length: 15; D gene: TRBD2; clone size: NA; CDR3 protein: CASSPTSGGMNEQFF; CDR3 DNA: TGTGCCAGCAGCCCAACTAGCGGGGGGATGAATGAGCAGTTCTTC
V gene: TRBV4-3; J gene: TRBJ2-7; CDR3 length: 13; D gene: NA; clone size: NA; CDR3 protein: CASSRGPTYEQYF; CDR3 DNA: TGCGCCAGCAGTCGAGGACCAACCTACGAGCAGTACTTC
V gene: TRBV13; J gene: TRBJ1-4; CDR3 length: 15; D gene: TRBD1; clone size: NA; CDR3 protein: CASSTYRGTNEKLFF; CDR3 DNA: TGTGCCAGCAGCACATACAGGGGGACTAATGAAAAACTGTTTTTT
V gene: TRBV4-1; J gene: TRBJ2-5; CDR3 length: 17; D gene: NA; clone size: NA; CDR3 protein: CASSQVTMRTEGETQYF; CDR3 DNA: TGCGCCAGCAGCCAAGTCACTATGCGGACAGAAGGGGAGACCCAGTACTTC
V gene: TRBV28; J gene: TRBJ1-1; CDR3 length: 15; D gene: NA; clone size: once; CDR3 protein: CASSFPGVANTEAFF; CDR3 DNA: TGTGCCAGCAGTTTCCCAGGGGTCGCGAACACTGAAGCTTTCTTT
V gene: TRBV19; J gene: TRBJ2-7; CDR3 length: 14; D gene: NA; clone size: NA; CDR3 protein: CASSIVPDSYEQYF; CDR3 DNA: TGTGCCAGTAGTATTGTCCCCGACAGCTACGAGCAGTACTTC
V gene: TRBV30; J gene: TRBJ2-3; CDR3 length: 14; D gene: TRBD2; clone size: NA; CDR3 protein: CAWSPGGGTDTQYF; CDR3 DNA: TGTGCCTGGAGTCCGGGAGGGGGCACAGATACGCAGTATTTT
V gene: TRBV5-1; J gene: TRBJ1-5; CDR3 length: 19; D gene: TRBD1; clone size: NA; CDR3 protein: CASSLAQGTELIAGQPQHF; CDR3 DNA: TGCGCCAGCAGCTTGGCACAGGGGACGGAACTTATAGCGGGCCAGCCCCAGCATTTT
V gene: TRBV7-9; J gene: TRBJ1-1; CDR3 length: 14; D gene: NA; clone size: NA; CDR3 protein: CASRERGAGTEAFF; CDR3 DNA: TGTGCCAGCAGGGAGAGGGGGGCTGGGACTGAAGCTTTCTTT
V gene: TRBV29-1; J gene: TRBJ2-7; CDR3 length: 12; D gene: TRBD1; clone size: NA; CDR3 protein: CSAPGQGDEQYF; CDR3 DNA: TGCAGCGCCCCGGGACAGGGGGACGAGCAGTACTTC
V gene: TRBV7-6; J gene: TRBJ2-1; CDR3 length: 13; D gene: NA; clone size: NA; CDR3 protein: CASSLLGVNEQFF; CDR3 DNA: TGTGCCAGCAGCTTACTCGGGGTCAATGAGCAGTTCTTC
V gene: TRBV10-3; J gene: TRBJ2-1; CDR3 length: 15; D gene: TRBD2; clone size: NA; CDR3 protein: CAISESASGRVEQFF; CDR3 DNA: TGTGCCATCAGTGAGTCAGCTAGCGGGAGGGTGGAGCAGTTCTTC
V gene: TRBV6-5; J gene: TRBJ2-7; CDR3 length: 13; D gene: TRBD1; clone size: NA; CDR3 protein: CASSYWTGVEQYF; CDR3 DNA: TGTGCCAGCAGTTATTGGACAGGGGTCGAGCAGTACTTC
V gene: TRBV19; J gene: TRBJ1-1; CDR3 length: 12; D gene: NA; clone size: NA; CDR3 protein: CASRHWTDEAFF; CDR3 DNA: TGTGCCAGTAGACACTGGACAGATGAAGCTTTCTTT
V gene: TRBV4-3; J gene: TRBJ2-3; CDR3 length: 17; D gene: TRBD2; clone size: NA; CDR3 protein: CASSQEEKLAGADTQYF; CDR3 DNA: TGCGCCAGCAGCCAAGAAGAAAAACTAGCGGGAGCAGATACGCAGTATTTT
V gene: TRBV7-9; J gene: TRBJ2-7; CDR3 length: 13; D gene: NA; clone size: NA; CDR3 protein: CASSSTENYEQYF; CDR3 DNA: TGTGCCAGCAGCTCAACGGAGAACTACGAGCAGTACTTC
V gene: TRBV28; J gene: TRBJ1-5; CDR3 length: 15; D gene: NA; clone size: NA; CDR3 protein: CASSLLVQGNQPQHF; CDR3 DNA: TGTGCCAGCAGTTTGCTAGTTCAGGGCAATCAGCCCCAGCATTTT
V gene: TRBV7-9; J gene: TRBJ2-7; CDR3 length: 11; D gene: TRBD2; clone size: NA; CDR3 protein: CAYGGTDEQYF; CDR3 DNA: TGTGCCTACGGGGGGACCGACGAGCAGTACTTC
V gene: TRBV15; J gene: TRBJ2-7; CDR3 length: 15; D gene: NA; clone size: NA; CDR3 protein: CATSRDQGTHYEQYF; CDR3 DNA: TGTGCCACCAGCAGAGATCAAGGCACCCACTACGAGCAGTACTTC
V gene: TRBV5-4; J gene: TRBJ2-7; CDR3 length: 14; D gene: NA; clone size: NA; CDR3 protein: CASSLSPSSYEQYF; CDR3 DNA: TGTGCCAGCAGCTTGTCCCCCAGCTCCTACGAGCAGTACTTC
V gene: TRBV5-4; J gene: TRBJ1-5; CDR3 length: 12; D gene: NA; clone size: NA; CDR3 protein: CASSRDDQPQHF; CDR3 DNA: TGTGCCAGCAGCCGGGACGATCAGCCCCAGCATTTT
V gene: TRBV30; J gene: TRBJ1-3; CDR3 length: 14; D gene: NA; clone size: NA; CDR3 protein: CAWSSYYSGNTIYF; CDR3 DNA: TGTGCCTGGAGTAGTTATTACTCTGGAAACACCATATATTTT
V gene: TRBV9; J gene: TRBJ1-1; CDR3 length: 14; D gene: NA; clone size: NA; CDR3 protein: CASSVEVLGTEAFF; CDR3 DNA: TGTGCCAGCAGCGTAGAAGTCCTGGGGACTGAAGCTTTCTTT
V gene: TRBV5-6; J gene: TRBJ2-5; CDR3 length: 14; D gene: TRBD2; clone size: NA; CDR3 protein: CASSFQAGEETQYF; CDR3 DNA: TGTGCCAGCAGCTTTCAAGCGGGGGAAGAGACCCAGTACTTC
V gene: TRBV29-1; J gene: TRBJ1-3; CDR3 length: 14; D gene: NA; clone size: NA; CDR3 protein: CSVDREGSGNTIYF; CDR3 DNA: TGCAGCGTTGACAGGGAAGGTTCTGGAAACACCATATATTTT
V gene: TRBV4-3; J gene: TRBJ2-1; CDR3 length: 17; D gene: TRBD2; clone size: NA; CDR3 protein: CASSQDESSSGYNEQFF; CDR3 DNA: TGCGCCAGCAGCCAAGATGAGTCGTCTAGCGGTTACAATGAGCAGTTCTTC
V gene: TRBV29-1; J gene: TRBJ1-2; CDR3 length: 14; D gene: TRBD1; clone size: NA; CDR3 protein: CSVEGDSSNYGYTF; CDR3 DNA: TGCAGCGTTGAGGGGGACAGTTCTAACTATGGCTACACCTTC
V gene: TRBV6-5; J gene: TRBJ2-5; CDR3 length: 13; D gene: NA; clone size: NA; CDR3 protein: CASSYGGRETQYF; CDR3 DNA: TGTGCCAGCAGTTACGGGGGTCGGGAGACCCAGTACTTC
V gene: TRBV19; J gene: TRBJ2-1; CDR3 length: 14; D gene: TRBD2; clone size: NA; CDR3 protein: CASSTLAGEGEQFF; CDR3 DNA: TGTGCCAGTAGTACTCTAGCGGGAGAGGGCGAGCAGTTCTTC
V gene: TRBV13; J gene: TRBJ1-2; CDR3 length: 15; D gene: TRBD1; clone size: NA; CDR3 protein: CASSSRTGPNYGYTF; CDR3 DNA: TGTGCCAGCAGCTCGAGGACAGGCCCTAACTATGGCTACACCTTC
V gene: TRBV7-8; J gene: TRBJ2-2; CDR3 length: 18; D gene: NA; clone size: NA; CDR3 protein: CASSYYQTGIRGTGELFF; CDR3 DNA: TGTGCCAGCAGCTACTACCAAACAGGGATACGGGGCACCGGGGAGCTGTTTTTT
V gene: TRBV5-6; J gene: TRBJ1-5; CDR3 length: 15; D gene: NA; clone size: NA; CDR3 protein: CASSLMGGANQPQHF; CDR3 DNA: TGTGCCAGCAGCTTGATGGGGGGCGCGAATCAGCCCCAGCATTTT
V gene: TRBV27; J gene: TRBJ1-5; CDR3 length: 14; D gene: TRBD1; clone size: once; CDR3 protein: CASSYRGMDQPQHF; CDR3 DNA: TGTGCCAGCAGTTACAGGGGGATGGATCAGCCCCAGCATTTT
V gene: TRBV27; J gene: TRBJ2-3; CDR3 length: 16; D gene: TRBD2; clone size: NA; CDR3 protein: CASSLRLAGAVDTQYF; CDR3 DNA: TGTGCCAGCAGTTTACGGTTAGCGGGAGCGGTAGATACGCAGTATTTT